This passage covers 14 T cell receptor beta chains from one sample sequenced in a study of blood T cell repertoires in COVID-19. The table came from immunoSEQ multiplex PCR; TCRdb's copy has only in-frame clones and leaves some out. The sample shows tens of thousands of clones, around 79% of them seen only once. The sequenced sample consisted of peripheral blood. Source of these receptors: a man aged 80 or over with active or convalescent COVID-19.

The chain employs TRBV14 and TRBJ1-1; 9 bases line up with TRBD1. CDR1 SGHDN and CDR2 FVKESK come from the germline V gene. J gave up 5 bases and V 4 bases, and 5 bases lay outside the gene matches. There are 14 residues in the CDR3. CDR3 nucleotide sequence: TGTGCCAGCAGCCCCCGGACAGGGGTTACTGAAGCTTTCTTT. It yields the protein CASSPRTGVTEAFF. Full variable domain (outside the CDR3, taken from reference TRBV14 and TRBJ1-1): EAGVTQFPSHSVIEKGQTVTLRCDPISGHDNLYWYRRVMGKEIKFLLHFVKESKQDESGMPNNRFLAERTGGTYSTLKVQPAELEDSGVYFCASSPRTGVTEAFFGQGTRLTVV.

This chain links TRBV3-1 (or the pseudogene TRBV3-2) with TRBJ2-2; D is perhaps TRBD1 (5 bases). The V gene lost 5 bases and the J gene lost 4 bases, with 17 bases spanning the gap. CDR3 length: 16 amino acids. CDR1 LGHDT and CDR2 YNNKEL come from the germline V gene (reference sequence). The CDR3 loop reads CASSSRAGSLTGELFF. The CDR3 DNA sequence: TGTGCCAGCAGCTCCCGGGCAGGGTCCCTCACCGGGGAGCTGTTTTTT.

The chain combines TRBV3-1 (or the pseudogene TRBV3-2) with TRBJ2-3, with D perhaps matching TRBD2 (6 bases). The CDR3 has 12 residues. CDR1 and CDR2 from the germline V gene are LGHDT and YNNKEL (reference sequence). V shed 4 bases and J shed 6 bases, with 8 bases lying between them. CDR3 amino acids: CASSRSGDTQYF. As DNA, the CDR3 is TGTGCCAGCAGCCGAAGCGGGGATACGCAGTATTTT.

The rearrangement joins TRBV5-3 to TRBJ1-5, with D unclear. TRBV5-3 is flagged as an ORF with uncertain function. This CDR3 is 13 amino acids long. The germline V and J ends were trimmed by 2 bases and 1 base, with 4 bases remaining between them. DNA of the CDR3: TGTGCCAGAAGCTTTGCGAGCAATCAGCCCCAGCATTTT. Its translation is CARSFASNQPQHF.

This rearrangement joins TRBV4-1 to TRBJ1-5; D possibly corresponds to TRBD1 (5 bases). The germline CDR1 and CDR2 sequences are MGHRA and YSYEKL. The CDR3 spans 15 residues. Between the trimmed V and J ends, which lost 2 bases and 5 bases, there was a span of 13 bases. The CDR3 protein is CASSQLRAVDQPQHF. For the CDR3, the DNA is TGCGCCAGCAGCCAACTCAGGGCAGTTGATCAGCCCCAGCATTTT.

V is TRBV5-1 and J is TRBJ2-5; D is uncertain. The V gene's germline CDR1 is SGHRS and CDR2 YFSETQ. V gave up 2 bases and J gave up 5 bases, with 4 bases separating them. The CDR3 sequence is 11 residues long. CDR3 amino acids: CASSFGETQYF. CDR3 in DNA: TGCGCCAGCAGCTTTGGCGAGACCCAGTACTTC. The variable domain in full, with the rest retrieved from reference TRBV5-1 and TRBJ2-5, is KAGVTQTPRYLIKTRGQQVTLSCSPISGHRSVSWYQQTPGQGLQFLFEYFSETQRNKGNFPGRFSGRQFSNSRSEMNVSTLELGDSALYLCASSFGETQYFGPGTRLLVL.

This chain connects TRBV7-9 to TRBJ1-5, with 8 positions matching TRBD1. V lost 4 bases and J lost 0; bases outside the gene matches: 5. This CDR3 has 16 amino acids. CDR1 and CDR2 (germline): SEHNR, FQNEAQ (reference sequence). This CDR3 is CASSSDRGYSNQPQHF. In DNA form, the CDR3 reads TGTGCCAGCAGCTCCGACAGGGGATATAGCAATCAGCCCCAGCATTTT. The complete variable domain, with remaining parts taken from reference TRBV7-9 and TRBJ1-5, reads DTGVSQNPRHKITKRGQNVTFRCDPISEHNRLYWYRQTLGQGPEFLTYFQNEAQLEKSRLLSDRFSAERPKGSFSTLEIQRTEQGDSAMYLCASSSDRGYSNQPQHFGDGTRLSIL.

The chain uses TRBV27 and TRBJ2-2; 8 bases map to TRBD1. Germline CDR1 is MNHEY and CDR2 is SMNVEV (reference sequence). Germline trimming cut 3 bases from V and 5 bases from J; bases unmatched to any gene: 5. CDR3 length equals 15 residues. The CDR3 loop is CASSFQGARTGELFF. The CDR3 DNA follows: TGTGCCAGCAGTTTCCAGGGGGCTAGAACCGGGGAGCTGTTTTTT.

The sample holds a few counts of this clone. The gene calls are TRBV7-9 and TRBJ1-1; 7 bases match TRBD1. CDR1 and CDR2 from the germline V gene are SEHNR and FQNEAQ (reference sequence). The CDR3 totals 16 residues. V dropped 1 base and J dropped 5; count of bases not matched to a gene: 10. CDR3 residues: CASSLGRRRGETEAFF. The CDR3 nucleotides read TGTGCCAGCAGCTTAGGTCGGCGCAGGGGGGAGACTGAAGCTTTCTTT.

The genes are TRBV11-2 and TRBJ1-5; D possibly corresponds to TRBD1 (5 bases). The CDR3 is 14 residues long. CDR1 is SGHAT and CDR2 is FQNNGV in the germline V gene. The V and J ends lost 4 bases and 6 bases respectively, with 13 bases between them. The CDR3 reads CASSSNTGFQPQHF. The CDR3 DNA is TGTGCCAGCAGCTCGAATACAGGTTTTCAGCCCCAGCATTTT. The full variable domain, its missing parts supplied by reference TRBV11-2 and TRBJ1-5, is EAGVAQSPRYKIIEKRQSVAFWCNPISGHATLYWYQQILGQGPKLLIQFQNNGVVDDSQLPKDRFSAERLKGVDSTLKIQPAKLEDSAVYLCASSSNTGFQPQHFGDGTRLSIL.

This rearrangement joins TRBV19 to TRBJ2-7, with 9 nucleotides matching TRBD1. Germline CDR1 and CDR2: LNHDA and SQIVND (reference sequence). This CDR3 spans 14 amino acids. V lost 6 bases and J lost 3; bases outside the gene matches: 6. As DNA, the CDR3 is TGTGCCAGTAGCGGGGGACAGGGATTCTACGAGCAGTACTTC. It translates to CASSGGQGFYEQYF.

The chain carries TRBV15 and TRBJ1-6, with D possibly matching TRBD1 (6 bases). Trimming removed 1 base from V and 10 bases from J, with 11 bases in between. Germline CDR1 reads LNHNV; CDR2 reads YYDKDF (reference sequence). The CDR3 extends over 14 amino acids. The CDR3 nucleotides are TGTGCCACCAGCAGAGCGCAGGGGCGCTCACCCCTCCACTTT. As protein: CATSRAQGRSPLHF.

In DNA, the CDR3 is TGCGCCAGCAGCTCTGGACAGGTGAACACTGAAGCTTTCTTT. Translation: CASSSGQVNTEAFF. V gene TRBV5-1 combines with J gene TRBJ1-1; 7 nucleotides align to TRBD1. The V segment lost 3 bases and the J segment 0 bases; nucleotides outside the gene matches: 2. Germline lookup yields CDR1 SGHRS and CDR2 YFSETQ. The CDR3 is 14 amino acids.

This clone was seen a few times. The chain recombines TRBV27 with TRBJ2-7; 10 positions agree with TRBD1. With V trimmed by 6 bases and J by 3 bases, 11 bases remained unmatched. The CDR3 is 16 amino acids. Germline CDR1 MNHEY, CDR2 SMNVEV (reference sequence). The CDR3 reads CASRPTRGTGVYEQYF. CDR3 bases: TGTGCCAGCAGACCTACCCGCGGGACAGGGGTCTACGAGCAGTACTTC.